The rows below give T cell receptor beta chains drawn from one sample of a study of blood T cell repertoires in COVID-19. Assay: immunoSEQ multiplex PCR; the TCRdb copy retains only in-frame clones and omits some. The sample holds 200,000 to 250,000 clones; approximately 86% are singletons and the top ten take about 3.8%. The sequenced material came from peripheral blood. The receptors stem from a woman aged 80 or over with acute or convalescent COVID-19. The CDR3 runs from the conserved cysteine through the conserved F or W. D genes are given only for firm matches. Size is stated for part of the rows, as once, few or many counts, or as a class when the clone is expanded.

d_call: TRBD2
v_call: TRBV24-1
clone_size: NA
j_call: TRBJ2-1
cdr3_nt: TGTGCCACCAGTGACTCTAGCGGGGGGTCCTACAATGAGCAGTTCTTC
cdr3_aa: CATSDSSGGSYNEQFF

d_call: NA
v_call: TRBV10-3
clone_size: NA
j_call: TRBJ1-2
cdr3_nt: TGTGCCATCAGTGAGTCGGACAGAAACTATGGCTACACCTTC
cdr3_aa: CAISESDRNYGYTF

d_call: NA
v_call: TRBV5-1
clone_size: NA
j_call: TRBJ2-3
cdr3_nt: TGCGCCAGCAGCTTGGTCGGTAGCACAGATACGCAGTATTTT
cdr3_aa: CASSLVGSTDTQYF

d_call: TRBD1
v_call: TRBV3-1/TRBV3-2
clone_size: NA
j_call: TRBJ1-2
cdr3_nt: TGTGCCAGCAGCCGAAACGCCAGGGGGCTGGACTATGGCTACACCTTC
cdr3_aa: CASSRNARGLDYGYTF

d_call: TRBD2
v_call: TRBV7-2
clone_size: NA
j_call: TRBJ2-3
cdr3_nt: TGTGCCAGCAGCTTAGCCAGAGCGGGGGGACCAACAGATACGCAGTATTTT
cdr3_aa: CASSLARAGGPTDTQYF

d_call: NA
v_call: TRBV7-8
clone_size: few
j_call: TRBJ1-1
cdr3_nt: TGTGCCAGCAGCTTAGCAGTGAACTCTGAAGCTTTCTTT
cdr3_aa: CASSLAVNSEAFF

d_call: TRBD1
v_call: TRBV7-9
clone_size: NA
j_call: TRBJ1-2
cdr3_nt: TGTGCCAGCAGCCGGGACAGCTCTAACTATGGCTACACCTTC
cdr3_aa: CASSRDSSNYGYTF

d_call: NA
v_call: TRBV29-1
clone_size: few
j_call: TRBJ2-5
cdr3_nt: TGCAGCGTCGGTCAAGAGACCCAGTACTTC
cdr3_aa: CSVGQETQYF

d_call: TRBD1
v_call: TRBV6-5
clone_size: NA
j_call: TRBJ2-1
cdr3_nt: TGTGCCAGCAGTTACTCCGGGACAGGGGGCGAAGTACTGTTCTTC
cdr3_aa: CASSYSGTGGEVLFF

d_call: TRBD1
v_call: TRBV6-5
clone_size: NA
j_call: TRBJ2-2
cdr3_nt: TGTGCCCACAGACAGGGGGCGAGGACCGGGGAGCTGTTTTTT
cdr3_aa: CAHRQGARTGELFF

d_call: NA
v_call: TRBV7-2
clone_size: NA
j_call: TRBJ2-1
cdr3_nt: TGTGCCAGCAGCTTGCGGAGAGAGCAGTTCTTC
cdr3_aa: CASSLRREQFF

d_call: TRBD1
v_call: TRBV3-1/TRBV3-2
clone_size: NA
j_call: TRBJ2-4
cdr3_nt: TGTGCCAGCAGCCATCCCCTAGGACAGGGGGCTAACATTCAGTACTTC
cdr3_aa: CASSHPLGQGANIQYF

d_call: NA
v_call: TRBV28
clone_size: NA
j_call: TRBJ1-1
cdr3_nt: TGTGCCAGCAGTGCCGGGACACCCGTCGCGGTAGCTTTCTTT
cdr3_aa: CASSAGTPVAVAFF

d_call: NA
v_call: TRBV18
clone_size: NA
j_call: TRBJ2-3
cdr3_nt: TGTGCCAGCTCACCAGCGGGCTCCGATACGCAGTATTTT
cdr3_aa: CASSPAGSDTQYF